Below, 5 T cell receptor beta chains from the same sample are listed, as sequenced in a study of OX40 agonist ivuxolimab in advanced cancers. Method: immunoSEQ multiplex PCR; TCRdb's copy keeps in-frame clones and lacks some. The sample records 100,000 or so clones, 89% being singletons. The sequences come from CD4+ or CD8+ T cells sorted from blood, collected in a trial of the OX40 agonist ivuxolimab. The receptors come from an adult with an advanced solid tumor such as melanoma, head and neck, liver or kidney cancer.

The chain carries TRBV2 and TRBJ2-1, with 11 bases matching TRBD2. The CDR3 covers 15 residues. J gave up 8 bases and V 8 bases, and 11 bases lay outside the gene matches. Germline V lookup: CDR1 SNHLY, CDR2 FYNNEI. The CDR3 DNA is TGTGCCAGCTCCCCGCTTAGCGGGGGGGCCGATGAGCAGTTCTTC. It encodes CASSPLSGGADEQFF.

The V call is TRBV5-4, the J call TRBJ1-6, with D tentatively TRBD1 (6 bases). CDR3 length equals 14 residues. CDR1 is SGHNT, CDR2 YYREEE, per germline (reference sequence). V lost 0 bases and J 10 bases, leaving 11 bases between the germline ends. CDR3 sequence reads: CASSLEVRGSPLHF. DNA for the CDR3: TGTGCCAGCAGCTTGGAGGTCAGGGGATCACCCCTCCACTTT.

This chain uses TRBV30 with TRBJ2-2; D might be TRBD1 (8 bases). The CDR3 is made up of 13 amino acids. Germline CDR1 GTSNPN, CDR2 SVGIG (reference sequence). V was clipped by 4 bases and J by 7 bases, with 13 bases between them. The CDR3 DNA sequence: TGTGCCTGGACACAGGGGGGGTTCGGGGAGCTGTTTTTT. As protein: CAWTQGGFGELFF.

This chain connects TRBV9 to TRBJ2-3, with 8 bases identical to TRBD2. The CDR3 runs 15 residues. With V trimmed by 6 bases and J by 2 bases, 8 bases remained unmatched. Germline CDR1 SGDLS, CDR2 YYNGEE. The CDR3 region is CASTRGLELTDTQYF. CDR3 coding DNA: TGTGCCAGCACCCGGGGACTAGAACTCACAGATACGCAGTATTTT.

The gene calls are TRBV7-6 and TRBJ1-1; TRBD1 aligns across 12 bases. Unmatched junction bases numbered 6, after V lost 5 bases and J lost 11 bases. This CDR3 region has 13 residues. CDR1 and CDR2 from the germline V gene are SGHVS and FNYEAQ. CDR3 nucleotide sequence: TGTGCCAGCAGCCCGGGACAGGGGGCTCTGGCTTTCTTT. Translation gives CASSPGQGALAFF. Using reference TRBV7-6 and TRBJ1-1 for the parts outside the CDR3, the full variable domain is GAGVSQSPRYKVTKRGQDVALRCDPISGHVSLYWYRQALGQGPEFLTYFNYEAQQDKSGLPNDRFSAERPEGSISTLTIQRTEQRDSAMYRCASSPGQGALAFFGQGTRLTVV.